Described below is a single T cell receptor (beta chain) sequence and its context. The data originate from a study of cytomegalovirus exposure and HLA in healthy donors. Researchers ran the PCR with 60 Vbeta and 13 Jbeta primers. The data were produced by immunoSEQ multiplex PCR, yet TCRdb's version contains in-frame clones alone and is incomplete. Among about 140,000 clones listed, about four fifths were seen once. Specimen: PBMCs. The sequence was obtained from a man aged 35 to 55 in good health and CMV-seronegative.

CDR3 sequence: CASSLGSGETGELFF. The CDR3 DNA reads TGCGCCAGCAGCTTGGGGTCCGGTGAAACCGGGGAGCTGTTTTTT. This chain connects TRBV5-1 to TRBJ2-2, with unresolved D. This CDR3 spans 15 amino acids. Germline V gene sequence: CDR1 SGHRS, CDR2 YFSETQ. V was trimmed by 0 bases and J by 5 bases, leaving 11 bases between them.